These 8 T cell receptor beta chains came from one sample sequenced in a study of CD8 T cells in ankylosing spondylitis. TCRdb fed the 5' RACE reads into MiXCR, producing one record per CDR3 protein. The data show approximately 400,000 distinct CDR3 sequences, with roughly a quarter seen just once and roughly 0.8% held by the top ten. Notes on the study in general: Blood of patients with ankylosing spondylitis appeared to be characterized by a TCR beta motif of about eight highly homologous variants.

Antigen specificity for these receptors is unknown. Sequencing was done on a sample of blood, either unsorted or a sorted T cell fraction (not recorded which). Source of these receptors: a male donor with ankylosing spondylitis.

V usage is TRBV5-1 and J usage is TRBJ2-1; 9 bases line up with TRBD2. Losses at the gene ends were 5 bases for V and 4 bases for J; bases not matched to a gene: 7. Germline V gene sequence: CDR1 SGHRS, CDR2 YFSETQ. This CDR3 region has 15 residues. The CDR3 loop reads CASSSLSGRYNEQFF. CDR3 in DNA: TGCGCCAGCAGTTCACTAAGCGGGAGGTACAATGAGCAGTTCTTC.

V and J are TRBV3-1 and TRBJ1-3; possibly TRBD1 for D (5 bases). The ends were cut back, 3 bases at V and 3 bases at J, with 12 bases in the middle. The CDR3 spans 15 residues. CDR1 is LGHDT, CDR2 YNNKEL, per germline (reference sequence). The CDR3 DNA is TGTGCCAGCAGCCAGGAACCCACAGGTGGAAACACCATATATTTT. This encodes CASSQEPTGGNTIYF.

This chain links TRBV5-1 with TRBJ1-2; D not certain. The V gene lost 0 bases and the J gene lost 2 bases, with 8 bases spanning the gap. The CDR3 totals 14 residues. In germline, CDR1 is SGHRS, CDR2 YFSETQ. CDR3: CASSLEPGNYGYTF. As DNA, the CDR3 is TGCGCCAGCAGCTTGGAGCCAGGAAACTATGGCTACACCTTC.

This clonotype was seen a few times. The V call is TRBV12-5, the J call TRBJ2-3; D not certain. CDR3 size: 14 residues. Germline CDR1 LGHNT, CDR2 FRNRAP. Trimming took off 1 base at V and 6 bases at J, with 11 bases between the two ends. CDR3 region: CASGLGDVSDTQYF. The CDR3 nucleotides read TGTGCTAGTGGTTTGGGCGACGTATCGGATACGCAGTATTTT.

This chain joins TRBV20-1 and TRBJ2-5; the D gene is possibly TRBD2 (6 bases). CDR1 and CDR2 from the germline V gene are DFQATT and SNEGSKA (reference sequence). There are 17 residues in the CDR3. Trimming stripped 0 bases from V and 2 bases from J, with 19 bases between. The CDR3 DNA reads TGCAGTGCTAGAGATCTAGCGCGACAGAGCACACAAGAGACCCAGTACTTC. This sequence encodes CSARDLARQSTQETQYF.

The rearrangement links TRBV5-4 to TRBJ1-6; possible D gene TRBD1, 5 bases. The CDR3 spans 17 residues. The V gene's germline CDR1 is SGHNT and CDR2 YYREEE (reference sequence). Trimming left V 5 bases short and J 0 bases short, with 15 bases between. The CDR3 spells CASRHSAGSSYNSPLHF. The CDR3 DNA follows: TGTGCCAGCAGGCATTCCGCAGGGAGCTCCTATAATTCACCCCTCCACTTT.

There are a few counts of this clonotype. The chain combines TRBV11-2 with TRBJ2-5; 12 bases map to TRBD2. V was clipped by 5 bases and J by 0 bases; unmatched bases: 1. In germline, CDR1 is SGHAT, CDR2 FQNNGV. This CDR3 is 15 amino acids long. In nucleotides, the CDR3 is TGTGCCAGCAGCAGGACTAGCGGGGACCAAGAGACCCAGTACTTC. Protein sequence: CASSRTSGDQETQYF.

This sequence joins TRBV11-2 and TRBJ2-2; TRBD2 agrees at 7 bases. The germline V gene encodes CDR1 SGHAT and CDR2 FQNNGV. CDR3 length equals 13 residues. J was trimmed by 7 bases and V by 4 bases; bases with no gene match: 3. CDR3 amino acids: CASSSAGDGELFF. Written as DNA, the CDR3 is TGTGCCAGCAGCTCCGCGGGAGACGGGGAGCTGTTTTTT.